This entry describes one T cell receptor (beta chain). The sample belongs to a study of blood T cell repertoires in COVID-19. V dropped 3 bases and J dropped 4 bases, with 15 bases sitting between them. CDR1 MDHEN and CDR2 SYDVKM come from the germline V gene. The CDR3 extends over 15 amino acids. Sequencing used immunoSEQ multiplex PCR; TCRdb keeps in-frame clones, though not all of them. Of more than 200,000 clones listed, around 80% are singletons. Sequencing input: peripheral blood. The TCR was taken from a woman aged 40-49 years with active or convalescent COVID-19. This chain connects TRBV28 to TRBJ1-1; D ambiguous. CDR3 sequence reads: CASSFFVNLATEAFF. The CDR3 nucleotides are TGTGCCAGCAGTTTCTTCGTCAACCTGGCCACTGAAGCTTTCTTT. The complete variable domain, with remaining parts taken from reference TRBV28 and TRBJ1-1, reads DVKVTQSSRYLVKRTGEKVFLECVQDMDHENMFWYRQDPGLGLRLIYFSYDVKMKEKGDIPEGYSVSREKKERFSLILESASTNQTSMYLCASSFFVNLATEAFFGQGTRLTVV.